This T cell receptor (beta chain) was identified in a study of blood T cell repertoires in COVID-19. Study context: From the United States, Italy and Spain came samples of acute and convalescent COVID-19. From T cells, B-cell-depleted T cells, or PBMCs came the material, which was cDNA or gDNA.

Trimming removed 2 bases at V and 7 bases at J, with 19 bases between. The CDR3 extends over 16 amino acids. Germline V gives CDR1 SGHRS, CDR2 YFSETQ. Profiled with immunoSEQ multiplex PCR; TCRdb holds only in-frame clones, not every one. The repertoire holds about 170,000 clones, around 88% seen once, with 3.6% in the top ten. The clonotype originates from a woman between 45 and 65 years old in a cohort exposed to, infected with or recovered from COVID-19 (not recorded which). Material for sequencing was PBMCs or T cells enriched from blood (not recorded which). The chain uses TRBV5-1 and TRBJ2-1; perhaps TRBD2 as D (6 bases). CDR3 sequence (DNA): TGCGCCAGCAGCTTTGATTTTAGCGGAGGCACTAATGAGCAGTTCTTC. Its translation: CASSFDFSGGTNEQFF.